This paragraph reports one T cell receptor (beta chain). This sample was included in a study of cytomegalovirus exposure and HLA in healthy donors. This CDR3 is built from 17 residues. With 60 Vbeta and 13 Jbeta primers, the PCR was carried out. The data were produced by immunoSEQ multiplex PCR, yet TCRdb's version contains in-frame clones alone and is incomplete. Of a few hundred thousand clones listed, about 86% are singletons. This receptor was taken from a woman aged 55 to 70 in good health and CMV-seropositive. The chain combines TRBV12-2 with TRBJ2-1; the tabulated D call, TRBD1, remains unverified against the DNA. TRBV12-2 corresponds to a pseudogene. The sample consisted of PBMCs. The CDR3 loop is CASRLAAGTGTYNEQFF. CDR3 bases: TGTGCAAGTCGCTTAGCGGCCGGGACAGGCACCTACAATGAGCAGTTCTTC.